This T cell receptor (beta chain) derives from a study of T cell clones after liver transplantation (dated by TCRdb to about 2019). The study in broad terms: The samples were obtained from ITN030ST, a randomized trial that attempted immunosuppression withdrawal within 2 years after liver transplantation. Donor-reactive T cell clones were identified by TCRbeta sequencing after a pre-transplant mixed lymphocyte reaction and then tracked in post-transplant blood. Third party-reactive TCRbeta sequences were also identified from pre-transplant MLRs to serve as an antigen-independent comparator for donor-reactive sequences. Of the eight recipients, a few were HCV-positive, while the remaining recipients had been transplanted for non-autoimmune, non-viral indications. Until randomization at 12-24 months post-transplant, subjects were given standard immunosuppression, with no induction therapy. Tolerance was defined as complete immunosuppression withdrawal for at least one year with no rise in liver enzymes beyond twice the upper limit of normal. Blood samples were collected pre-transplant, pre-randomization before withdrawal, and post-randomization after either complete withdrawal or failed withdrawal. The study cohort included 8 liver transplant recipients, of whom 3 were classified as tolerant and 5 as non-tolerant.

A remark on this clone: The specificity of this receptor is unknown. Base qualities are not recorded, but no much larger clone differs from it by a single base.

Unstimulated PBMCs, after thawing, were stained for CD3, CD4 and CD8 and then FACS-sorted into CD3+CD4+ and CD3+CD8+ populations. All 8 studied subjects were randomized to withdrawal of immunosuppression. The Qiagen DNeasy Blood and Tissue Kit was used to isolate genomic DNA. High-throughput TCRbeta CDR3 sequencing of frozen genomic DNA was performed by immunoSEQ, with PCR amplification, mapping, bias correction and internal controls included. The published analysis was carried out like this. Productive rearrangements were kept, and unique TCRbeta sequences were defined by CDR3 nucleotide sequence plus V and J gene. A sequence counted as donor-reactive only if the sequence showed at least 5-fold expansion in CFSE-low cells compared with unstimulated pre-transplant cells and had a frequency of at least 0.01%. Minimum frequency thresholds were set for each subject on the basis of the unstimulated sample with the lowest template count, so that a detection power of at least 90% was ensured. Repertoire turnover was measured by Jensen-Shannon divergence between the top 1000 TCRbeta sequences post- and pre-transplant. Two-sided Fisher's exact tests were used to test for changes in the detection of donor-reactive sequences. TCRdb obtained this table from immuneACCESS and retained in-frame rearrangements with V and J assigned. These tables miss some clones; where compared with another copy, unresolved V genes account for less than half of the shortfall, and the remainder is unexplained. D and trimming were read from the DNA, whereas the V and J calls and clone size are those reported in that table. This sample gives some 80,000 clones in total; roughly 84% of them show up just once. 2.1% of the sample is in the top ten clones.

V sheds 4 bases and J sheds 4 bases, leaving 14 bases between their ends. CDR1 and CDR2 are read off the germline V gene as ENHRY and SYGVKD. CDR3 length: 15 amino acids, cysteine to phenylalanine. Left in the record is the CDR3 DNA by itself, 45 bases read in frame from the first base. Results and caveats for the whole study, not just this receptor: Circulating donor-reactive CD4 TCRbeta sequences fell significantly post-transplant in most of the 8 subjects, irrespective of tolerance or HCV status. Low numbers of available donor cells limited the measurable donor-reactive repertoire in two subjects. Once repertoire turnover was taken into account, donor-reactive detection showed a significant reduction for CD4 in 7 of 8 subjects and for CD8 in 8 of 8. Donor-reactive sequences declined more than third party-reactive ones, suggesting partial antigen-specific deletion unrelated to withdrawal success. The conclusions were considered preliminary, being limited by small, heterogeneous patient numbers and non-standardized post-transplant time points. Since no allograft tissue specimens were available, donor-reactive T cells may have migrated into the graft instead of being deleted.

The chain is made from TRBV10-3 and TRBJ2-1; the D gene assignment is ambiguous. Source: CD4+ T cells from blood, taken roughly 48 months after liver transplant. The origin of this receptor is a human patient who received a liver transplant. Where a transplant has occurred, the graft donor may have supplied some of the T cells. At the DNA level, the sequence is TGTGCCATCAGTGCCCCGGGTAGATTTTACAATGAGCAGTTCTTC. This gives the protein CAISAPGRFYNEQFF.